The T cell receptor beta chain under discussion was sequenced for a study of blood T cells in healthy people across ages. This clonotype was seen more than once but under ten times. The authors ran a second PCR of 7 to 11 cycles using a sample-barcoded 5' primer and a J-beta primer mix. From each sample, at least 2.5 million paired-end reads containing CDR3 were obtained. TCRdb ran MiXCR on the 5' RACE reads and lists one entry per CDR3 protein. Here the sample spans approximately 1.5 million distinct CDR3 sequences, approximately 32% being singletons. This CDR3 comprises 12 residues. V shed 4 bases and J shed 11 bases, with 15 bases lying between them. Germline V gives CDR1 MNHNS, CDR2 SASEGT.

The receptor's source is a woman aged 25 to 39 in good health. This chain uses TRBV6-1 with TRBJ2-7, with D maybe TRBD1 (6 bases). Material: blood. The CDR3 loop reads CASSVTGILKYF. The CDR3 DNA reads as TGTGCCAGCAGTGTTACAGGGATTTTAAAGTACTTC.